Listed below are T cell receptor beta chains from one sample, sequenced in a study of cytomegalovirus exposure and HLA in healthy donors. Assay: immunoSEQ multiplex PCR; the TCRdb copy retains only in-frame clones and omits some. The table has approximately 110,000 clones, more than 65% seen once. Sequences were obtained from PBMCs. These receptors all stem from a woman aged 55-75 years in good health and CMV-seropositive. The CDR3 runs from the conserved cysteine through the conserved F or W. A D gene is named only where the DNA matches it firmly. Clone size is not always given. Where it is, it says once, few, many or a class for expanded clones.

D gene	CDR3 length	J gene	V gene	clone size	CDR3 protein	CDR3 DNA
TRBD1	15	TRBJ2-1	TRBV10-3	.	CAISATGSSYNEQFF	TGTGCCATCAGTGCGACAGGGAGCTCCTACAATGAGCAGTTCTTC
.	14	TRBJ2-3	TRBV5-4	.	CASSFPLRTDTQYF	TGTGCCAGCAGCTTTCCACTCCGCACAGATACGCAGTATTTT
.	15	TRBJ2-7	TRBV4-1	.	CASSQDSGQAYEQYF	TGCGCCAGCAGCCAAGATAGTGGGCAGGCCTACGAGCAGTACTTC
TRBD1	15	TRBJ2-1	TRBV5-1	.	CASSYLQGDYNEQFF	TGCGCCAGCAGCTACTTACAGGGGGATTACAATGAGCAGTTCTTC
TRBD2	18	TRBJ2-1	TRBV15	few	CATSRGTLAGVGYNEQFF	TGTGCCACCAGCAGAGGAACACTAGCGGGAGTGGGGTACAATGAGCAGTTCTTC
.	13	TRBJ1-1	TRBV15	.	CATSRRILTEAFF	TGTGCCACCAGCAGACGAATTCTAACTGAAGCTTTCTTT
.	13	TRBJ1-3	TRBV6-5	.	CASTRHDGNTIYF	TGTGCCAGCACGAGACACGACGGAAACACCATATATTTT
.	14	TRBJ2-2	TRBV4-1	.	CAIGGTANTGELFF	TGCGCCATAGGAGGGACAGCTAACACCGGGGAGCTGTTTTTT
TRBD2	15	TRBJ2-7	TRBV6-1	.	CASTLGGVWSYEQYF	TGTGCCAGCACCCTCGGGGGGGTTTGGTCCTACGAGCAGTACTTC
TRBD2	15	TRBJ2-7	TRBV4-1	.	CASSQGTSGPGEQYF	TGCGCCAGCAGCCAAGGGACTAGCGGGCCAGGCGAGCAGTACTTC
TRBD1	13	TRBJ1-2	TRBV7-9	.	CASSPGQRYGYTF	TGTGCCAGCAGCCCGGGACAGCGCTATGGCTACACCTTC
TRBD1	15	TRBJ2-7	TRBV14	.	CASSPGGWSSYEQYF	TGTGCCAGCAGCCCAGGGGGCTGGAGCTCCTACGAGCAGTACTTC
TRBD1	14	TRBJ1-1	TRBV7-9	.	CASSSQGAHTEAFF	TGTGCCAGCAGCTCCCAGGGGGCGCACACTGAAGCTTTCTTT
TRBD1	15	TRBJ1-1	TRBV5-4	once	CASSLASGQLTEAFF	TGTGCCAGCAGCTTGGCCTCGGGACAGCTCACTGAAGCTTTCTTT
TRBD1	13	TRBJ2-7	TRBV18	.	CASSPKTGYEQYF	TGTGCCAGCTCACCAAAGACAGGGTACGAGCAGTACTTC
TRBD2	15	TRBJ2-3	TRBV7-2	.	CASSLRGGGANTQYF	TGTGCCAGCAGCTTAAGGGGCGGGGGGGCCAATACGCAGTATTTT
.	13	TRBJ2-7	TRBV7-8	.	CASSMGTRGEQYF	TGTGCCAGCAGCATGGGGACCAGGGGCGAGCAGTACTTC
.	14	TRBJ2-5	TRBV5-1	.	CVSSFQRMQETQYF	TGCGTCAGCAGCTTCCAGCGGATGCAAGAGACCCAGTACTTC
.	15	TRBJ2-5	TRBV6-5	.	CASSYSPGAQETQYF	TGTGCCAGCAGTTACTCTCCAGGGGCCCAAGAGACCCAGTACTTC
.	16	TRBJ1-3	TRBV18	.	CASSPRQGISGNTIYF	TGTGCCAGCTCACCACGGCAGGGAATCTCTGGAAACACCATATATTTT
TRBD1	16	TRBJ1-6	TRBV7-9	.	CASSSIKGQINSPLHF	TGTGCCAGCAGCTCCATTAAGGGACAGATCAATTCACCCCTCCACTTT
.	17	TRBJ1-1	TRBV30	few	CAWRRGLHSIPNTEAFF	TGTGCCTGGAGGAGAGGCCTACACTCTATACCCAACACTGAAGCTTTCTTT
TRBD2	16	TRBJ2-7	TRBV5-4	.	CASSPLGGVRSYEQYF	TGTGCCAGCAGTCCCCTTGGGGGGGTTCGCTCCTACGAGCAGTACTTC
.	15	TRBJ1-2	TRBV7-6	.	CASRRTTDPNYGYTF	TGTGCCAGCAGGAGGACGACAGATCCTAACTATGGCTACACCTTC
TRBD2	15	TRBJ2-5	TRBV2	.	CASSVRSGGQETQYF	TGTGCCAGCAGTGTCAGGAGCGGGGGACAAGAGACCCAGTACTTC